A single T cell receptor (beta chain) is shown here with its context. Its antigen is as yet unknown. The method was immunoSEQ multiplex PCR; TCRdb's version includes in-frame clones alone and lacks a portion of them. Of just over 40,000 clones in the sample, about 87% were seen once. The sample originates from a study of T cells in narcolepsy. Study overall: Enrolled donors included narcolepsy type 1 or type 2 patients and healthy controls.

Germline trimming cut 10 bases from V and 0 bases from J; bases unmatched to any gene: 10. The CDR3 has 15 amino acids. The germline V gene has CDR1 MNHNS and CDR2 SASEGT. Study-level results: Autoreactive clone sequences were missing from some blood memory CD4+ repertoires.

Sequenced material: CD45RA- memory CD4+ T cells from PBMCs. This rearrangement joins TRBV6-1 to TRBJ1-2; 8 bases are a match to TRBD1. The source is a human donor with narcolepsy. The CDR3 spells CATNSGQAPNYGYTF. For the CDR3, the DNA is TGTGCCACCAACTCGGGACAGGCGCCTAACTATGGCTACACCTTC.